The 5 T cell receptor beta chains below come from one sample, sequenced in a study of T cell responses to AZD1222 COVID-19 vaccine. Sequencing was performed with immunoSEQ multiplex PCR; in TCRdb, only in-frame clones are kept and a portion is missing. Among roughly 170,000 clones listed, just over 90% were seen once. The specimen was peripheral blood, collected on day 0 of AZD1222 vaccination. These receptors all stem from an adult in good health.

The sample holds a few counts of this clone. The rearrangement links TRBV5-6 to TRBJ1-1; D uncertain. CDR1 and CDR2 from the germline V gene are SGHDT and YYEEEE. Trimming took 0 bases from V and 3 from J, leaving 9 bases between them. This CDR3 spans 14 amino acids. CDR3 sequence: CASSLGRSYTEAFF. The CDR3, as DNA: TGTGCCAGCAGCTTGGGAAGGTCTTACACTGAAGCTTTCTTT.

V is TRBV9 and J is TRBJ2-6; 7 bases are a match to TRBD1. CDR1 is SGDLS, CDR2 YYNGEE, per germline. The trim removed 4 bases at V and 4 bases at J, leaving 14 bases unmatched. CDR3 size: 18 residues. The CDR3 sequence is CASSPRDRTRGGANVLTF. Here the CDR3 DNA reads TGTGCCAGCAGCCCCCGGGACAGAACTCGAGGGGGGGCCAACGTCCTGACTTTC.

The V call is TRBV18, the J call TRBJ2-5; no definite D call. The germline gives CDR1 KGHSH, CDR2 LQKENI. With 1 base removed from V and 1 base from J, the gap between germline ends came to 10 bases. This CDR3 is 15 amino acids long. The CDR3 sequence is CASSPRRDPQETQYF. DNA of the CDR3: TGTGCCAGCTCACCACGCCGCGACCCCCAAGAGACCCAGTACTTC.

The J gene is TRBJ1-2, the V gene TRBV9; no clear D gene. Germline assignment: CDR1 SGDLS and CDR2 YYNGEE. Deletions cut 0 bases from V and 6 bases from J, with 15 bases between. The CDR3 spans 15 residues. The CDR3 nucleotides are TGTGCCAGCAGCGTAGCCTCCCGAGACACCCATGGCTACACCTTC. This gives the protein CASSVASRDTHGYTF.

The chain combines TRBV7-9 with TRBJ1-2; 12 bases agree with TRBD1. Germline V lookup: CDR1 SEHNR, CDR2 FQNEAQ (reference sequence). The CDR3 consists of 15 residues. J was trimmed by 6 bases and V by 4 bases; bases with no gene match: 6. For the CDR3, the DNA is TGTGCCAGCAGCTCCAGCGGGACAGGGGGCGATGGCTACACCTTC. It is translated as CASSSSGTGGDGYTF.